This T cell receptor beta chain was documented in a study of blood T cell repertoires in COVID-19. Study-level background: Some COVID-19 samples were acute and others convalescent; all came from the United States, Italy and Spain. Sources were T cells, B-cell-depleted T cells, or PBMCs; the material itself was cDNA or gDNA.

The protocol was immunoSEQ multiplex PCR, while the TCRdb copy is restricted to in-frame clones and leaves out a portion. The sample lists 35,000 to 45,000 clones, roughly 93% occurring once. V was pared by 0 bases and J by 4 bases, with 9 bases of the junction left unmatched. The length of the CDR3 is 19 residues. CDR1 is MGHRA and CDR2 is YSYEKL in the germline V gene. The chain uses TRBV4-1 and TRBJ2-6, with 10 nucleotides matching TRBD2. The sequenced sample was peripheral blood. This TCR came from a man aged 50 to 59 with active COVID-19. The CDR3 is CASSQEASLAGEGANVLTF. Here the CDR3 DNA reads TGCGCCAGCAGCCAAGAAGCCTCCCTAGCGGGAGAGGGGGCCAACGTCCTGACTTTC.